The sequence of this T cell receptor (beta chain) was determined in a study of T-cell memory formation after mild COVID-19. About the research overall: Clusters of TCRs were largely donor specific.

As concerns this clonotype: Its antigen is not known.

The length of the CDR3 is 17 residues. Per germline, CDR1 LGHNA and CDR2 YSLEER. V lost 1 base and J 2 bases, leaving 15 bases between the germline ends. TCRdb itself ran the 5' RACE reads through MiXCR, one entry per CDR3 protein. The sample records about 110,000 distinct CDR3 sequences, about 20% being singletons. Study outcomes and limitations: CD4+ contracting clones lay mainly in CM and EM, CD8+ ones in EMRA.

Input material: PBMCs or a T cell subset sorted from them (not recorded which). This receptor was identified in a man aged 18 to 30 who had mild COVID-19 (a few samples of this study predate the infection). Cell type and time point are not known. This chain connects TRBV4-3 to TRBJ2-1, with D possibly TRBD2 on 6 matching bases. The chain's CDR3 is CASSQGPVSGAYNEQFF. The DNA for the CDR3 is TGCGCCAGCAGCCAAGGACCCGTTTCGGGGGCCTACAATGAGCAGTTCTTC.